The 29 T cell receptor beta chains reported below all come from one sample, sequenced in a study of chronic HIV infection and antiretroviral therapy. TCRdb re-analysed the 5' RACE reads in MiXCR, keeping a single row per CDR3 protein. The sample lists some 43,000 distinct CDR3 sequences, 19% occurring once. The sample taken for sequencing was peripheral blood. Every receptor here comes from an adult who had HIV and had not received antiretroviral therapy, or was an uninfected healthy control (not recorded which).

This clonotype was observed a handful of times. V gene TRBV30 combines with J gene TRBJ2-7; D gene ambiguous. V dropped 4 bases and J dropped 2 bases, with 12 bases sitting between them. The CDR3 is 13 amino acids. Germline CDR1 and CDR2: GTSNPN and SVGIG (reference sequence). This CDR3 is CAWKKGTAYEQYF. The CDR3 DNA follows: TGTGCCTGGAAGAAGGGTACCGCCTACGAGCAGTACTTC. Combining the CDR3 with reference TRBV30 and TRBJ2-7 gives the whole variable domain SQTIHQWPATLVQPVGSPLSLECTVEGTSNPNLYWYRQAAGRGLQLLFYSVGIGQISSEVPQNLSASRPQDRQFILSSKKLLLSDSGFYLCAWKKGTAYEQYFGPGTRLTVT.

CDR3 in DNA: TGCAGCGCAGGGCAGGGCCCCTCCGCCGAGCAGTACTTC. Encoded protein: CSAGQGPSAEQYF. The chain joins TRBV29-1 to TRBJ2-7; possibly TRBD1 for D (5 bases). The CDR3 spans 13 residues. CDR1 SQVTM and CDR2 ANQGSEA come from the germline V gene. V lost 7 bases and J lost 6, with 19 bases in between.

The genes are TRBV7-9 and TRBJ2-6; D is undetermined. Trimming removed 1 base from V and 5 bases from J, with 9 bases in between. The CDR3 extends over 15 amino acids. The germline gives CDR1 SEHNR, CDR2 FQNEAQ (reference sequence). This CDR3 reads CASSLGDLRANVLTF. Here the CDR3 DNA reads TGTGCCAGCAGCTTAGGTGATCTAAGGGCCAACGTCCTGACTTTC.

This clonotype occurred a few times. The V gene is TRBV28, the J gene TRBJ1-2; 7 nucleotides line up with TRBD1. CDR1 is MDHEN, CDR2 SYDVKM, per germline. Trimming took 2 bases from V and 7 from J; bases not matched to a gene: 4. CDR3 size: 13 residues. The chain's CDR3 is CASSLVGGSGYTF. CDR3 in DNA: TGTGCCAGCAGTTTAGTAGGGGGCTCTGGCTACACCTTC.

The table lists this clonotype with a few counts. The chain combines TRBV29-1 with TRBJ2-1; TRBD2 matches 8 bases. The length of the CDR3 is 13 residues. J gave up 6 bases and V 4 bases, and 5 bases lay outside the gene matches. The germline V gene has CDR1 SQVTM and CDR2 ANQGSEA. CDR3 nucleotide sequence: TGCAGCGTTGTCCCAACTAGCGGCAATGAGCAGTTCTTC. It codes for CSVVPTSGNEQFF.

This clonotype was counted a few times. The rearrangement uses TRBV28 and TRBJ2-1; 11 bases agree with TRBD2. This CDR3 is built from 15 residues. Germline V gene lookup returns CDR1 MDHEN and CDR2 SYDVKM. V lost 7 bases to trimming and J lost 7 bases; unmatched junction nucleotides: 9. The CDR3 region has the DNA TGTGCCAGCAATAAGGGACTAGCGGCGGGGAATGAGCAGTTCTTC. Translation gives CASNKGLAAGNEQFF.

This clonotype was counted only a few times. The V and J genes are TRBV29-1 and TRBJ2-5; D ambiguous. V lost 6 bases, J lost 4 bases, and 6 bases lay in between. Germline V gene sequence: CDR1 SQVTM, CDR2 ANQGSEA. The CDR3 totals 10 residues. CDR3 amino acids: CSVVAETQYF. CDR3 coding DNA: TGCAGCGTAGTAGCAGAGACCCAGTACTTC.

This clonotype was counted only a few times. In nucleotides, the CDR3 is TGTGCCATCAGGGACGCAGCGGGAGCCAACATTCAGTACTTC. Amino acid sequence: CAIRDAAGANIQYF. The chain links TRBV10-3 to TRBJ2-4, with 8 bases identical to TRBD2. CDR1 is ENHRY, CDR2 SYGVKD, per germline. The junction had 8 bases not matched to a gene; V was cut back by 6 bases and J by 7 bases. The length of the CDR3 is 14 residues.

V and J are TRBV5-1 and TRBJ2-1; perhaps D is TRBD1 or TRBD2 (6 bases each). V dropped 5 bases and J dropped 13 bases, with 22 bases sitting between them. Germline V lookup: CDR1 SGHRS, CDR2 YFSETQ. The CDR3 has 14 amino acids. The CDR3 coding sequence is TGCGCCAGCAGAGGGGGGTTCGAGTCGCACGGCCAGTTCTTC. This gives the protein CASRGGFESHGQFF.

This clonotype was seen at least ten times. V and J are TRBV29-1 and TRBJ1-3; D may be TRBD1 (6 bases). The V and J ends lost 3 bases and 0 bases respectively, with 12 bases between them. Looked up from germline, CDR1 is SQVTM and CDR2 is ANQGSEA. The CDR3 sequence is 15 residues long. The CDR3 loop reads CSVETTGLSGNTIYF. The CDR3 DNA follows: TGCAGCGTTGAGACGACAGGACTCTCTGGAAACACCATATATTTT.

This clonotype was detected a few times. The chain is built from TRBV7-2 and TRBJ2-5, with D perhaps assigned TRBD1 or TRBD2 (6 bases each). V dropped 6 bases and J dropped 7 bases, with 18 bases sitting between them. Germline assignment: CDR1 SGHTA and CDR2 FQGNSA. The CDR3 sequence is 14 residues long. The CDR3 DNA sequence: TGTGCCAGCAGTTCCGAGGGGGGCTTCGGGACCCAGTACTTC. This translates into CASSSEGGFGTQYF.

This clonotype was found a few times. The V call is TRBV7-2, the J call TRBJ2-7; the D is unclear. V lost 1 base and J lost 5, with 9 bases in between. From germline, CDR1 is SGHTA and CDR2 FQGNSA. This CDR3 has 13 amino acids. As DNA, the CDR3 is TGTGCCAGCAGCTTAGGACCGGGTCACGAGCAGTACTTC. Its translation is CASSLGPGHEQYF. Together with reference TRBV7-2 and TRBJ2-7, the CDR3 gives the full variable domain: GAGVSQSPSNKVTEKGKDVELRCDPISGHTALYWYRQSLGQGLEFLIYFQGNSAPDKSGLPSDRFSAERTGGSVSTLTIQRTQQEDSAVYLCASSLGPGHEQYFGPGTRLTVT.

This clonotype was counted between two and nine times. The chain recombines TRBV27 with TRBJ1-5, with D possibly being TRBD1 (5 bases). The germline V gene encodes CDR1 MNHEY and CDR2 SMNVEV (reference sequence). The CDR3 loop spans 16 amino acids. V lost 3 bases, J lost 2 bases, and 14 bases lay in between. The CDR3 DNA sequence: TGTGCCAGCAGTTTGTGGGCAGGGTCCGGCAATCAGCCCCAGCATTTT. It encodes CASSLWAGSGNQPQHF.

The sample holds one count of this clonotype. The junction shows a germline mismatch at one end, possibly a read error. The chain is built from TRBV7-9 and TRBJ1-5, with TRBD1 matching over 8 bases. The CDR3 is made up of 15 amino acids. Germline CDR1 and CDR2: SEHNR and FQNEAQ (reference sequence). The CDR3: CASQGADYSIQPQHF. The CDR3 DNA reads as TGTGCCAGTCAGGGGGCGGACTATAGCATTCAGCCCCAGCATTTT.

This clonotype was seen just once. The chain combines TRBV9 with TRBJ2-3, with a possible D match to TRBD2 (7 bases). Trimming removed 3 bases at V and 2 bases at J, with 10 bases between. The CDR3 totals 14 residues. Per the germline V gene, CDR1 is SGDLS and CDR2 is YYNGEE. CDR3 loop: CASSGGGHTDTQYF. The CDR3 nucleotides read TGTGCCAGCAGCGGCGGGGGACACACAGATACGCAGTATTTT.

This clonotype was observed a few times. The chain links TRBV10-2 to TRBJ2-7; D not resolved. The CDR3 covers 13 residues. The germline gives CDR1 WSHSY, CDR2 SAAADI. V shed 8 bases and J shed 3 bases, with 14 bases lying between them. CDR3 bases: TGCGCCAGCTTTAAGGGCTCTGGCTACGAGCAGTACTTC. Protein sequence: CASFKGSGYEQYF.

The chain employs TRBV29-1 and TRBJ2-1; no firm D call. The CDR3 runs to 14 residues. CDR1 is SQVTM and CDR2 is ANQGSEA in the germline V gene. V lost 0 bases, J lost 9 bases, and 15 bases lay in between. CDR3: CSVEDRVRRGEQFF. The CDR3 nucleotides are TGCAGCGTTGAAGATAGGGTGAGGCGTGGTGAGCAGTTCTTC.

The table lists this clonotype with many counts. The CDR3 reads CASRTGGSNSPLHF. The CDR3, as DNA: TGTGCCAGCAGGACAGGGGGCTCTAATTCACCCCTCCACTTT. V usage is TRBV27 and J usage is TRBJ1-6; 10 bases fit TRBD1. V dropped 6 bases and J dropped 6; count of bases not matched to a gene: 2. From germline, CDR1 is MNHEY and CDR2 SMNVEV (reference sequence). The CDR3 has 14 amino acids.

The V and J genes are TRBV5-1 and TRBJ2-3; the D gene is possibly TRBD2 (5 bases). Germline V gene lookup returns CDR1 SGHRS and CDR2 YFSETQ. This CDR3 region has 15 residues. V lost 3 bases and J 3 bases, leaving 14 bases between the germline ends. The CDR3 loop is CASSSSLGGTDTQYF. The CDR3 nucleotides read TGCGCCAGCAGCTCTTCACTAGGCGGTACAGATACGCAGTATTTT.

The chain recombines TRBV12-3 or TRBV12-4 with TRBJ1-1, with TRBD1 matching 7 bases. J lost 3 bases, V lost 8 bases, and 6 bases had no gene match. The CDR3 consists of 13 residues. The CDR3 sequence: CASAYRGDTEAFF. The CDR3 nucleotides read TGTGCCAGCGCCTACAGGGGCGACACTGAAGCTTTCTTT.

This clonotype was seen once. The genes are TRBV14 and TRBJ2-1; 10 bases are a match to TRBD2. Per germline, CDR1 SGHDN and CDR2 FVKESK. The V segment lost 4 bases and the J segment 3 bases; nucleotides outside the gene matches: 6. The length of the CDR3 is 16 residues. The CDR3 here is CASSLSGTSVYNEQFF. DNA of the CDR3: TGTGCCAGCAGCCTTTCCGGGACTAGCGTCTACAATGAGCAGTTCTTC.

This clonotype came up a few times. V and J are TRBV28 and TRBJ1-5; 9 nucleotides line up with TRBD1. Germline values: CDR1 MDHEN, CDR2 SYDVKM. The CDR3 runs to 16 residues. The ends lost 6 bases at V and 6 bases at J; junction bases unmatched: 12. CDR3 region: CASRIRGQGRAQPQHF. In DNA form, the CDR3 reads TGTGCCAGCAGGATCCGTGGACAGGGGAGGGCTCAGCCCCAGCATTTT.

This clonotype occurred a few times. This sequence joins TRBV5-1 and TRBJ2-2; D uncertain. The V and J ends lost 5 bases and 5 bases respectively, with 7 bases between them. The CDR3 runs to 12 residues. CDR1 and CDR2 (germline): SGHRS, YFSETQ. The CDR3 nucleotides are TGCGCCAGCAGAGGGTGGACCGGGGAGCTGTTTTTT. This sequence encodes CASRGWTGELFF.

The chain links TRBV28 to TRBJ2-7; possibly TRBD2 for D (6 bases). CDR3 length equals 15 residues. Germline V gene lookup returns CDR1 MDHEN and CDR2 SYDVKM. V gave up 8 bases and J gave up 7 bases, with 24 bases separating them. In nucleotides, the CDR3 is TGTGCCAGCGGCCTGGGGCAGGAGGGCCCGGAGGAGCAGTACTTC. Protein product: CASGLGQEGPEEQYF.

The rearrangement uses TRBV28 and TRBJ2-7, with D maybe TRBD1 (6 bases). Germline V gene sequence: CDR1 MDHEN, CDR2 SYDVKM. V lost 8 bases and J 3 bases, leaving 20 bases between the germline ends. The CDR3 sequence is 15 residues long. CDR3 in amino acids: CASQTTGSGLYEQYF. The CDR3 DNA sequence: TGTGCCAGCCAAACGACAGGCTCGGGGCTCTACGAGCAGTACTTC.

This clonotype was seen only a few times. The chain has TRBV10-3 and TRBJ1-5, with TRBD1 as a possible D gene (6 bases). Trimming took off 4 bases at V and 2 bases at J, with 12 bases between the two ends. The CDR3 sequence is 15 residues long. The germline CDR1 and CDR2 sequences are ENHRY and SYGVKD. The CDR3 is CAISAPGGGNQPQHF. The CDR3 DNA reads TGTGCCATCAGTGCCCCGGGGGGCGGCAATCAGCCCCAGCATTTT.

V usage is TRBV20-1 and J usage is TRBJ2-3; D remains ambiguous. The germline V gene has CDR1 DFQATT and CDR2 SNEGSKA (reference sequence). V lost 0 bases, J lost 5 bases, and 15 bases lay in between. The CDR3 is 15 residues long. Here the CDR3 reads CSARDMARVGDTQYF. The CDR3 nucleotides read TGCAGTGCTAGAGATATGGCTAGGGTCGGAGATACGCAGTATTTT.

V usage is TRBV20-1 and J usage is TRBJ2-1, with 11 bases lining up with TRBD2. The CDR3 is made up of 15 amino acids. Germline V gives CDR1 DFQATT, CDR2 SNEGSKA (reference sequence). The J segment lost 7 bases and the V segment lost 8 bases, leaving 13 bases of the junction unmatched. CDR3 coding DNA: TGCAGTCTGGGAAATAGCGGGAGGGCCGGGAATGAGCAGTTCTTC. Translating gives CSLGNSGRAGNEQFF.

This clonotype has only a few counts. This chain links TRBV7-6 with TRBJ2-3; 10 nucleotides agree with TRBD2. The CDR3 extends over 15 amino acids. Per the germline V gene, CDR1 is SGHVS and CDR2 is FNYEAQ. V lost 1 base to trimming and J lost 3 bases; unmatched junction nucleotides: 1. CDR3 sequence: CASSLGTSGTDTQYF. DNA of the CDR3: TGTGCCAGCAGCTTAGGGACTAGCGGTACAGATACGCAGTATTTT.